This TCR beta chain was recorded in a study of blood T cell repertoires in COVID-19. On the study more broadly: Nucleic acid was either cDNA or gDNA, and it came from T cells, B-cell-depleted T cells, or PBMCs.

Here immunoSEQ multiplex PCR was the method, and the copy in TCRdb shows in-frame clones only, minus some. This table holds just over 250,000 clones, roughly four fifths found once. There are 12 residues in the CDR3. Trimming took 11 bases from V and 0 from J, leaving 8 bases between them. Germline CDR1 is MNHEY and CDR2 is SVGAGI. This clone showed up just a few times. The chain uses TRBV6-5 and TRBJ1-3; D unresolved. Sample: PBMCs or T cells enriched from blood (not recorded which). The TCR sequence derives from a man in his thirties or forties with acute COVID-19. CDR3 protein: CAAIYSGNTIYF. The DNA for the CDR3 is TGTGCCGCCATCTACTCTGGAAACACCATATATTTT.